These T cell receptor beta chains were read from a single sample in a study of blood T cells in healthy people across ages. MiXCR, run by TCRdb on the 5' RACE reads, gives a single entry per CDR3 protein. This table holds more than 650,000 distinct CDR3 sequences, about 53% found once. The sequenced sample was blood. The receptors shown here come from a man older than 75 in good health. Each CDR3 is given with its conserved first and last residue. A D gene is named only where the DNA matches it firmly. Some rows have no size entry. The others give once, few or many, or a class for an expanded clone.

cdr3_nt cdr3_aa clone_size v_call d_call j_call
TGTGCCAGCAGTTCGGACGGGGACAGGGAACAGGATGAGCAGTTCTTC CASSSDGDREQDEQFF NA TRBV6-2/TRBV6-3 TRBD1 TRBJ2-1
TGTGCCAGCAGTTACAGTTGGACCAATGAGCAGTTCTTC CASSYSWTNEQFF few TRBV6-2/TRBV6-3 NA TRBJ2-1
TGCAGTGCTAGCTACCAAGCCAAAAACATTCAGTACTTC CSASYQAKNIQYF NA TRBV20-1 NA TRBJ2-4
TGTGCCATCAGTGAATCGCGGGCCGAAGGGTTCTTC CAISESRAEGFF NA TRBV10-3 NA TRBJ2-1
TGTGCCAGCAGCAAAGGGGGGGCGCCCTACGAGCAGTACTTC CASSKGGAPYEQYF once TRBV21-1 NA TRBJ2-7
TGTGCCAGCAGTTTAGGGGGAAACACCTACAATGAGCAGTTCTTC CASSLGGNTYNEQFF few TRBV12-3/TRBV12-4 NA TRBJ2-1
TGTGCCAGCAATAGTGGGGGGACTGGATCTTACAATGAGCAGTTCTTC CASNSGGTGSYNEQFF NA TRBV27 NA TRBJ2-1
TGTGCCAGCAGCTTTCTTCCGGGACAGGGGTCCTACGAGCAGTACTTC CASSFLPGQGSYEQYF NA TRBV7-9 TRBD1 TRBJ2-7
TGTGCCAGCAGCCGGACAGGGGTTAGCTACAATGAGCAGTACTTC CASSRTGVSYNEQYF NA TRBV7-9 TRBD1 TRBJ2-5
TGTGCCAGCAGCCTGGGGCTAGCGGGACCAAACAATGAGCAGTTCTTC CASSLGLAGPNNEQFF NA TRBV7-9 TRBD2 TRBJ2-1
TGTGCCAGCAGTGAAGTCGTTGAGGGAGAGCAGTACTTC CASSEVVEGEQYF once TRBV2 NA TRBJ2-7
TGTGCCAGCAGCGCACAGCCGAACACTGAAGCTTTCTTT CASSAQPNTEAFF NA TRBV7-3 NA TRBJ1-1
TGTGCCAGCAGCCCAACTCTTGGGACAGGGGGAGCGGGGGGCAATCAGCCCCAGCATTTT CASSPTLGTGGAGGNQPQHF NA TRBV21-1 NA TRBJ1-5
TGTGCCATCAGTGATTGGACTAGCGGCTCTTCCTACGAGCGGTACTTC CAISDWTSGSSYERYF NA TRBV10-3 TRBD2 TRBJ2-7
TGCGCCAGCAGCTTGGGTCCGGGGGCTCAGTTCTTC CASSLGPGAQFF NA TRBV5-1 NA TRBJ2-1
TGCAGTGCTAGGACTAGCGGGAGGGCCAAAAACATTCAGTACTTC CSARTSGRAKNIQYF few TRBV20-1 TRBD2 TRBJ2-4
TGTGCCAGCAGCCCCCCCTTTACTGGGCAGTACTTC CASSPPFTGQYF NA TRBV28 NA TRBJ2-5
TGTGCCAGCAGCGTAGGACTAGCGGGAGCTGACCTTAGCACAGATATGCAGTATTTT CASSVGLAGADLSTDMQYF NA TRBV9 TRBD2 TRBJ2-3
TGCAGTGCTAGAACCGCGGGACGAGCGGGGCCAGATACGCAGTATTTT CSARTAGRAGPDTQYF few TRBV20-1 TRBD2 TRBJ2-3
TGTGCCAGCAGTCCACGACAGGGGACCTACGAGCAGTACTTC CASSPRQGTYEQYF many TRBV27 TRBD1 TRBJ2-7
TGTGCCAGCAGCCAAAGTAGCGGGAGAGTGGACACCGGGGAGCTGTTTTTT CASSQSSGRVDTGELFF few TRBV3-1 TRBD2 TRBJ2-2
TGCAGTGTTTCAGGACAGGGGGCGAGTGGCTACACCTTC CSVSGQGASGYTF few TRBV20-1 TRBD1 TRBJ1-2
TGTGCCAGCAGCTTAGGCCGAGTGGCGGCCCCTAATGAAAAACTGTTTTTT CASSLGRVAAPNEKLFF NA TRBV11-2 NA TRBJ1-4
TGCAGTGCCCCGACCCCCGGAATAGGCGAAAAACTGTTTTTT CSAPTPGIGEKLFF once TRBV20-1 NA TRBJ1-4
TGCGCCAGCAGTGAATCAACGCGGCAGGGGGCGGGTGAGCAGTACTTC CASSESTRQGAGEQYF NA TRBV10-2 TRBD1 TRBJ2-5
TGTGCCAGCTCATCCGGGACTAGTACCTACGAGCAGTACTTC CASSSGTSTYEQYF few TRBV18 TRBD2 TRBJ2-7
TGCAGCGTTGAAGATACGGGTCCGACCTACGAGCAGTACTTC CSVEDTGPTYEQYF NA TRBV29-1 NA TRBJ2-7
TGTGCCAGCACCCGGACAGGGGGCCAAGCTTTCTTT CASTRTGGQAFF NA TRBV12-3/TRBV12-4 TRBD1 TRBJ1-1
TGTGCCAGCAGCCCAACCGGGACTAGCCACAACGAGCAGTACTTC CASSPTGTSHNEQYF NA TRBV7-2 TRBD2 TRBJ2-7
TGCAGTGCCACATTAAGCTCCTACGAGCAGTACTTC CSATLSSYEQYF NA TRBV20-1 NA TRBJ2-7
TGTGCCTGCCGGGACAGGGGATATGGCTACACCTTC CACRDRGYGYTF NA TRBV6-1 TRBD1 TRBJ1-2
TGTGCCAGCAGTGAAGGGGGACAGGGTGGGAATCAGCCCCAGCATTTT CASSEGGQGGNQPQHF NA TRBV2 TRBD1 TRBJ1-5
TGTGCTAGCAGCTTAAATCCTCTGGCCGAGACCCAGTACTTC CASSLNPLAETQYF NA TRBV7-7 NA TRBJ2-5
TGTGCCGGGGGGGGTTTAGCGGACAATGAGCAGTTCTTC CAGGGLADNEQFF NA TRBV5-5 TRBD2 TRBJ2-1
TGTGCCAGCAGTCAGAGCAGGGTCTCCTACAATGAGCAGTTCTTC CASSQSRVSYNEQFF NA TRBV27 NA TRBJ2-1
TGTGCCAGCAGTTACTCAGACGGCATCGGGGAGCTGTTTTTT CASSYSDGIGELFF once TRBV6-5 NA TRBJ2-2
TGTGCCAGCAGTTACGCATCGAGGAGCTCTTATGGCTACACCTTC CASSYASRSSYGYTF few TRBV6-2/TRBV6-3 NA TRBJ1-2
TGTGCCAGCAGCTTAATGGGCTGGAGGCGGGAGGAGAGCTCCTACAATGAGCAGTTCTTC CASSLMGWRREESSYNEQFF NA TRBV7-3 TRBD2 TRBJ2-1
TGCAGTGCTAGAGTGGGACAGGGAAATTCACCCCTCCACTTT CSARVGQGNSPLHF few TRBV20-1 TRBD1 TRBJ1-6
TGTGCCAGCAGCACCACTAGCGCTCGCGGTACAGATACGCAGTATTTT CASSTTSARGTDTQYF few TRBV7-3 TRBD2 TRBJ2-3
TGTGCCAGCAGCGCCGAATCCCATGGAGTGCATACGCAGTATTTT CASSAESHGVHTQYF many TRBV9 NA TRBJ2-3
TGTGCCAGTAGTATCTTGGGGCTCGGCTCGAACACTGAAGCTTTCTTT CASSILGLGSNTEAFF NA TRBV19 NA TRBJ1-1